The clone carrying this T cell receptor beta chain was observed a single time. The germline V and J ends were trimmed by 5 bases and 2 bases, with 12 bases remaining between them. Germline assignment: CDR1 MNHNY and CDR2 SVGAGI (reference sequence). The length of the CDR3 is 14 residues. This sample was taken from a study of radiotherapy plus CTLA-4 blockade in lung cancer. Profiled with immunoSEQ multiplex PCR; TCRdb holds only in-frame clones, not every one. The table records roughly 50,000 clones, roughly 81% of them present only once. Specimen: peripheral blood, collected from a patient treated with radiotherapy plus ipilimumab. V gene TRBV6-6 combines with J gene TRBJ2-5; tentatively, D is TRBD1 (7 bases). This TCR derives from a human donor with non-small cell lung cancer whose response to radiotherapy plus ipilimumab could not be evaluated. CDR3 DNA: TGTGCCAGCAGTCCGCGGGACAGTCAAGAGACCCAGTACTTC. This translates into CASSPRDSQETQYF.